This entry describes one TCR beta chain. The data were obtained in a study of blood T cell repertoires in COVID-19. The overall study: From the United States, Italy and Spain came samples of acute and convalescent COVID-19. From T cells, B-cell-depleted T cells, or PBMCs came the material, which was cDNA or gDNA.

Original analysis: Amplification from reference gene primers served as the basis for estimated nucleated cell counts. Some clones are missing from TCRdb's copy, which holds only in-frame ones; the method was immunoSEQ multiplex PCR. That table furnishes V, J and clone size, whereas the DNA furnished D and trimming. The repertoire holds 200,000 or so clones, with 75% to 90% as singletons. Looked up from germline, CDR1 is MNHEY and CDR2 is SMNVEV (reference sequence). Trimming cost V 6 bases and J 5 bases; bases outside gene matches: 7. The CDR3 covers 14 residues. Participants, about 18 to 95 years old, spanned 25 or so US areas.

V usage is TRBV27 and J usage is TRBJ1-1, with 9 bases identical to TRBD1. The sequenced sample consisted of PBMCs or T cells enriched from blood (not recorded which). This TCR was sampled from a woman aged 40 to 55 with acute COVID-19. The CDR3 reads CASRWDRESTEAFF. In nucleotides, the CDR3 is TGTGCCAGCAGATGGGACAGGGAGTCGACTGAAGCTTTCTTT.